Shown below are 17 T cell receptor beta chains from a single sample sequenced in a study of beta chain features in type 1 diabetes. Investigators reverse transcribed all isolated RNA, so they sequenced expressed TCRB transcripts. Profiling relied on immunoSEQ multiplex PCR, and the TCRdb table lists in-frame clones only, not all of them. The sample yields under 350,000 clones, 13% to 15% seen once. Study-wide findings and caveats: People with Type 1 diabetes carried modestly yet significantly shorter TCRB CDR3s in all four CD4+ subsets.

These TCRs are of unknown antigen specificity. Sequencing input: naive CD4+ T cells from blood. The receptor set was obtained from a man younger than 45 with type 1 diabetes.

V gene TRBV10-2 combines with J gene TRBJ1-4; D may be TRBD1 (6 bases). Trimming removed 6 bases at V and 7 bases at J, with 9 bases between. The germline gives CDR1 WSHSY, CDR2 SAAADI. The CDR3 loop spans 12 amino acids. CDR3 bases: TGCGCCAGCAGACAGGGAAGTGAAAAACTGTTTTTT. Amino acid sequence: CASRQGSEKLFF.

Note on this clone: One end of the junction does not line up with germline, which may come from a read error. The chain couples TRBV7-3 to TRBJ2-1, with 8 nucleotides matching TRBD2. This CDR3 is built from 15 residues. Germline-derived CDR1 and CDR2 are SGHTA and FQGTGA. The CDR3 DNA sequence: TGTGCCAGCAGCATAACTAGCGGCATTTACAATGAGCAGTTCTTC. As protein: CASSITSGIYNEQFF.

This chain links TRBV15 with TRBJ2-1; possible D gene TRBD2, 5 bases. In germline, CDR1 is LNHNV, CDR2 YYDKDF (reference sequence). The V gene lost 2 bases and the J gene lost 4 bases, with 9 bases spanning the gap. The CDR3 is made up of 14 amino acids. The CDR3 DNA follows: TGTGCCACCAGCAGAAACAGCGGATACAATGAGCAGTTCTTC. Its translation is CATSRNSGYNEQFF.

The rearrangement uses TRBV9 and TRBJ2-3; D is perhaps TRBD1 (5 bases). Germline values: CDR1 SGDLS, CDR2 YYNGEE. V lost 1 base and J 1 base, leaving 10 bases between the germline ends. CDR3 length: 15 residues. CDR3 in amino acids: CASSVIRAGTDTQYF. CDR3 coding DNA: TGTGCCAGCAGCGTAATCAGGGCTGGCACAGATACGCAGTATTTT.

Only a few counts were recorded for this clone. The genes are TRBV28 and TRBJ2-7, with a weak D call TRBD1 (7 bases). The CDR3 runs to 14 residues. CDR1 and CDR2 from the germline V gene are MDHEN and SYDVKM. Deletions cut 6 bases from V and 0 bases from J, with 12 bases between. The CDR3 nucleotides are TGTGCCAGCAGCCAGGGGGGTTCCTCCTACGAGCAGTACTTC. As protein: CASSQGGSSYEQYF.

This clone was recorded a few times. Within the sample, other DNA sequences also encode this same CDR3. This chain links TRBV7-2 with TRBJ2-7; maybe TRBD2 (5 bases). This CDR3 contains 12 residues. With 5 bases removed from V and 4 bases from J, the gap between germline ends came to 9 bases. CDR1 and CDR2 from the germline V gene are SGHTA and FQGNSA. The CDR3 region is CASSRPGYEQYF. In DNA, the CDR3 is TGTGCCAGCAGCCGACCGGGATACGAGCAGTACTTC.

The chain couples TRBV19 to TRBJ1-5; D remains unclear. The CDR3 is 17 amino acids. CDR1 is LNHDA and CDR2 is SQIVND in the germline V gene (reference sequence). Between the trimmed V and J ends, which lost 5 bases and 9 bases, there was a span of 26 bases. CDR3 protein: CASSVSGERMGYSPQHF. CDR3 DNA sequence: TGTGCCAGTAGTGTGTCCGGTGAGCGGATGGGTTATTCGCCCCAGCATTTT.

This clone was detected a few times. The CDR3 sequence: CASSQGNTGVSDEQFF. The CDR3 DNA is TGCGCCAGCAGCCAAGGGAACACAGGGGTTAGCGATGAGCAGTTCTTC. The chain recombines TRBV4-3 with TRBJ2-1, with TRBD1 identical over 7 bases. Germline CDR1 and CDR2: LGHNA and YSLEER. V lost 1 base, J lost 8 bases, and 11 bases stayed unmatched. The CDR3 spans 16 residues.

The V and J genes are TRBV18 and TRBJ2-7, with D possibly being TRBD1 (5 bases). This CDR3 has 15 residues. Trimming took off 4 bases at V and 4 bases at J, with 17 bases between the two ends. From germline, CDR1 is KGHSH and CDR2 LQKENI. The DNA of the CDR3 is TGTGCCAGCTCACAAACACTGGTACAGGAGTACGAGCAGTACTTC. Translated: CASSQTLVQEYEQYF.

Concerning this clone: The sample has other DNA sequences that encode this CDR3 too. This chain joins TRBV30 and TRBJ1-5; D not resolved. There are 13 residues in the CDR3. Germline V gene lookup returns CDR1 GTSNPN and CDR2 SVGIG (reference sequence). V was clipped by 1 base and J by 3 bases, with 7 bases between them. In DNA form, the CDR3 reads TGTGCCTGGAGTGGACGGGACAATCAGCCCCAGCATTTT. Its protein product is CAWSGRDNQPQHF.

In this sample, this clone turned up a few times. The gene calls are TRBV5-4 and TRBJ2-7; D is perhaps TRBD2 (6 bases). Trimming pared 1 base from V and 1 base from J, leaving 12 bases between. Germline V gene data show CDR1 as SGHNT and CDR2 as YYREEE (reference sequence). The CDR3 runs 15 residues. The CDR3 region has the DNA TGTGCCAGCAGCTTGCTCAAGGCGGGGTCCTACGAGCAGTACTTC. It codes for CASSLLKAGSYEQYF.

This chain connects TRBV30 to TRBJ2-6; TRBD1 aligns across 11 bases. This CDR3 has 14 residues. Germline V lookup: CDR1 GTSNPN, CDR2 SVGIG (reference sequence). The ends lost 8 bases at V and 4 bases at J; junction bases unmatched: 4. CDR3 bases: TGTGCCAAGGACAGGGGGCAAGGGGCCAACGTCCTGACTTTC. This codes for CAKDRGQGANVLTF.

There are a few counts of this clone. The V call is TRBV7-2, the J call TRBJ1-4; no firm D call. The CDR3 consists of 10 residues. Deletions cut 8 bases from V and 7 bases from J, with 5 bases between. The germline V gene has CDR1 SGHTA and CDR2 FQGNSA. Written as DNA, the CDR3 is TGTGCCAGCCGAGGTGAAAAACTGTTTTTT. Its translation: CASRGEKLFF.

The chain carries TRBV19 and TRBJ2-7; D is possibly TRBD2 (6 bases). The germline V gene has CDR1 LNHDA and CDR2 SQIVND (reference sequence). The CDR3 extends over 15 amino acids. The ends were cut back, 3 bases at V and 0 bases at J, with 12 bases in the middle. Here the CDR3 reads CASSMPGEVSYEQYF. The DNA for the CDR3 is TGTGCCAGTAGTATGCCGGGAGAGGTCTCCTACGAGCAGTACTTC.

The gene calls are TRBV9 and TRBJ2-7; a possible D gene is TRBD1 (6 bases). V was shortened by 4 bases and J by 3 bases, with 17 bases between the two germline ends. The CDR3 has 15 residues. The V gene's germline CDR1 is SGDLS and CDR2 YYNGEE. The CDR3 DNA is TGTGCCAGCAGCCAAAAGCCGGGACAAGGCTACGAGCAGTACTTC. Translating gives CASSQKPGQGYEQYF.

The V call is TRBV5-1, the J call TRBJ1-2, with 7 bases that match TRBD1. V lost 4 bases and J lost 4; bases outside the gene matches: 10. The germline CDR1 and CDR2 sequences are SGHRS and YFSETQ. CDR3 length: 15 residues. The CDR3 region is CASSLGTALAYGYTF. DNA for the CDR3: TGCGCCAGCAGCCTGGGGACAGCTCTTGCCTATGGCTACACCTTC.

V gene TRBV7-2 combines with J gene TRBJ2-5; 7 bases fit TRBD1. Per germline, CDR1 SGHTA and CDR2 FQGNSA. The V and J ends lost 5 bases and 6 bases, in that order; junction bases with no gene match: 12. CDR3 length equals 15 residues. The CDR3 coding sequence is TGTGCCAGCAGCATTACAGGGGTTCTGGTACAGACCCAGTACTTC. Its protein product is CASSITGVLVQTQYF.